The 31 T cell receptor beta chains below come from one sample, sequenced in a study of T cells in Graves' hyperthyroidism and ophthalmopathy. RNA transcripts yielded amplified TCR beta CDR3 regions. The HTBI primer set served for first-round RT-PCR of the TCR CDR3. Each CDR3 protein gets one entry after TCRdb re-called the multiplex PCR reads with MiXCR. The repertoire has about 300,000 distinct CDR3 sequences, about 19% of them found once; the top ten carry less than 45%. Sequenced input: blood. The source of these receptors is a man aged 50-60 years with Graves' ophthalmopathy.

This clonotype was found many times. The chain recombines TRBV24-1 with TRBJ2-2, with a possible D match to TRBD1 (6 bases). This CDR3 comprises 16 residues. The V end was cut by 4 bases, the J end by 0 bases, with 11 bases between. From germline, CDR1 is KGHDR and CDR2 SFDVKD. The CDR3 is CATSDPQGTNTGELFF. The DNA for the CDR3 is TGTGCCACCAGTGACCCCCAGGGGACGAACACCGGGGAGCTGTTTTTT.

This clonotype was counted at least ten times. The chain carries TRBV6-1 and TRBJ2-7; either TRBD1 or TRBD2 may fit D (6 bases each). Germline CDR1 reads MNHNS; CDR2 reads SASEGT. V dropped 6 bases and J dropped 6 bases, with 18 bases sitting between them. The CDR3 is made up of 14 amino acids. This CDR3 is CASSAPGGGREQYF. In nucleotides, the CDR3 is TGTGCCAGCAGCGCCCCTGGAGGGGGGCGCGAGCAGTACTTC.

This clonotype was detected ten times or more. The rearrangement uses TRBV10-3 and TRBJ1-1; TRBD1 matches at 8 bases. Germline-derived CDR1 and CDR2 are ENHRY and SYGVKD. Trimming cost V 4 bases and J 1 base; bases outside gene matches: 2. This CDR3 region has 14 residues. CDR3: CAISGDRGNTEAFF. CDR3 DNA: TGTGCCATCAGTGGAGACAGGGGGAACACTGAAGCTTTCTTT.

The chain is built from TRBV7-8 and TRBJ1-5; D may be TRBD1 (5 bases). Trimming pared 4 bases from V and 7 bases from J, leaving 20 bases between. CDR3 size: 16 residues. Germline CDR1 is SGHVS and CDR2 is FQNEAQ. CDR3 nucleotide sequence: TGTGCCAGCAGCTCCTCCTCAGGCAGGGTGAAACAGCCCCAGCATTTT. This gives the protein CASSSSSGRVKQPQHF.

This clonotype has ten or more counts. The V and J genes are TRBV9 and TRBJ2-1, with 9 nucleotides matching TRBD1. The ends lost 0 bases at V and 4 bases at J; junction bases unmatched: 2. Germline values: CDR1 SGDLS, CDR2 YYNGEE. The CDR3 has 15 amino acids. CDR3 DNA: TGTGCCAGCAGCGTAGATGGGACAGGGTACAATGAGCAGTTCTTC. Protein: CASSVDGTGYNEQFF.

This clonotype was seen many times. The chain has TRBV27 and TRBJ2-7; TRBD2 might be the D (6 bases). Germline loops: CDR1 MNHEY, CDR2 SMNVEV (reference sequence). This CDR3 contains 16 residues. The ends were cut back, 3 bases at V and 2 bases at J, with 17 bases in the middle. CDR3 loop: CASSLGLGTRTYEQYF. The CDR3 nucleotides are TGTGCCAGCAGTTTGGGCCTCGGGACTCGAACCTACGAGCAGTACTTC.

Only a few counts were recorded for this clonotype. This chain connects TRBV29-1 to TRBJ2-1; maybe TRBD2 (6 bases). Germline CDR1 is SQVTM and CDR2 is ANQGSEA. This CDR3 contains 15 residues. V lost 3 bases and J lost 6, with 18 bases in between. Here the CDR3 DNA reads TGCAGCGTTGATAGGGGTCGAGTGGGGGGCAATGAGCAGTTCTTC. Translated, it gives CSVDRGRVGGNEQFF.

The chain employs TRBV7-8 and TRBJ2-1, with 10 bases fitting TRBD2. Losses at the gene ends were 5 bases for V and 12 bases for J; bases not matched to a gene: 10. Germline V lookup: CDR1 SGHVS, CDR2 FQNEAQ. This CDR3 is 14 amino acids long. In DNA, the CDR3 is TGTGCCAGCAGCCAACTAGCGGGATCAGTCGGGCAGTTCTTC. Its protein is CASSQLAGSVGQFF.

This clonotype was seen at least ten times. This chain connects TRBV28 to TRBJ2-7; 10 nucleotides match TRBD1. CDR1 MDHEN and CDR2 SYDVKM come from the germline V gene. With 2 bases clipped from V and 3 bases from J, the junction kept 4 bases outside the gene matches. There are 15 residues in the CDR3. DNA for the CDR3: TGTGCCAGCAGTTTAGAGTGGGACAGGGGCTACGAGCAGTACTTC. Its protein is CASSLEWDRGYEQYF.

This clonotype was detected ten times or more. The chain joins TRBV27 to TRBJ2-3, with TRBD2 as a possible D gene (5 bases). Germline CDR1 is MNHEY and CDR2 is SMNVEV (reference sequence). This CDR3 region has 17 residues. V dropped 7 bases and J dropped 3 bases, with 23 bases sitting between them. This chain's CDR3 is CASTPFWGSSGTDTQYF. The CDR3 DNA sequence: TGTGCCAGCACCCCATTCTGGGGATCCTCGGGGACAGATACGCAGTATTTT.

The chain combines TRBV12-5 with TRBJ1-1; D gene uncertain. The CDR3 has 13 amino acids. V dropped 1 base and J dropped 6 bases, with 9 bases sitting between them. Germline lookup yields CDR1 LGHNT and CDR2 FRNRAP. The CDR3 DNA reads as TGTGCTAGTGGTTTGGCCCTTGGGGCTGAAGCTTTCTTT. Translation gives CASGLALGAEAFF.

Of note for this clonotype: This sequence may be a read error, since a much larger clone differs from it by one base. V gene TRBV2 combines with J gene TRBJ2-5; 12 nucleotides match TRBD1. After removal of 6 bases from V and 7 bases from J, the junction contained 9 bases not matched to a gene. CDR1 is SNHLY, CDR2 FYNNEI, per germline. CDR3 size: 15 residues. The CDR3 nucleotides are TGTGCCAGCAGGGCCGGGACAGGGGGCTTTGGGACCCAGTACTTC. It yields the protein CASRAGTGGFGTQYF. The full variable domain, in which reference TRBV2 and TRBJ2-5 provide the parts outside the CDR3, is EPEVTQTPSHQVTQMGQEVILRCVPISNHLYFYWYRQILGQKVEFLVSFYNNEISEKSEIFDDQFSVERPDGSNFTLKIRSTKLEDSAMYFCASRAGTGGFGTQYFGPGTRLLVL.

The CDR3, as DNA: TGTGCCAGCAGCTTTACAGGGGCCACTCATCTCAATCAGCCCCAGCATTTT. It specifies CASSFTGATHLNQPQHF. The V and J genes are TRBV5-8 and TRBJ1-5; 7 bases map to TRBD1. The CDR3 has 17 amino acids. The germline gives CDR1 SGHTS, CDR2 YDEGEE. J was trimmed by 3 bases and V by 2 bases; bases with no gene match: 11.

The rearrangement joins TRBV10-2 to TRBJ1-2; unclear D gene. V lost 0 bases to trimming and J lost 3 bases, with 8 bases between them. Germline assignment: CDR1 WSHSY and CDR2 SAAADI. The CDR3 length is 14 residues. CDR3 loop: CASSESGPDYGYTF. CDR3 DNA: TGCGCCAGCAGTGAGTCGGGCCCAGACTATGGCTACACCTTC.

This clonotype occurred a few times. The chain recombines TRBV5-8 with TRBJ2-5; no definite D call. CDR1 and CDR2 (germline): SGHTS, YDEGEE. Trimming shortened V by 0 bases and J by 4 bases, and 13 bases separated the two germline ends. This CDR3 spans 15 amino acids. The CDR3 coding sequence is TGTGCCAGCAGCTTGGATCCCCCCCTGCGAGAGACCCAGTACTTC. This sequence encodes CASSLDPPLRETQYF.

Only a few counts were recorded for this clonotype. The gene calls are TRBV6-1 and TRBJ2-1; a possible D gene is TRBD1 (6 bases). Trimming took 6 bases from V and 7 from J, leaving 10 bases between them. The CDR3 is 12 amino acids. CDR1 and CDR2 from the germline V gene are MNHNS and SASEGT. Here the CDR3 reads CASRDRINEQFF. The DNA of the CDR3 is TGTGCCAGCAGAGACAGGATAAATGAGCAGTTCTTC.

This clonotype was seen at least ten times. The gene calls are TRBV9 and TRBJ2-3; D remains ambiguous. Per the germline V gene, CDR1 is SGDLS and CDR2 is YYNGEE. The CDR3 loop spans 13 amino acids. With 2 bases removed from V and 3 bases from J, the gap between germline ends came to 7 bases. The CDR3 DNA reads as TGTGCCAGCAGCGTTGGGTCTACAGATACGCAGTATTTT. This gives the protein CASSVGSTDTQYF.

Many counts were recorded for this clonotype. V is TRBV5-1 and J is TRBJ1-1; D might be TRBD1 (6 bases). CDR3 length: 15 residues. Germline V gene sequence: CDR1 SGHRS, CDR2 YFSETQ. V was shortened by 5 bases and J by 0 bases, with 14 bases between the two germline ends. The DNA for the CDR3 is TGCGCCAGCAGACCAACCGGACAGATGAACACTGAAGCTTTCTTT. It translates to CASRPTGQMNTEAFF.

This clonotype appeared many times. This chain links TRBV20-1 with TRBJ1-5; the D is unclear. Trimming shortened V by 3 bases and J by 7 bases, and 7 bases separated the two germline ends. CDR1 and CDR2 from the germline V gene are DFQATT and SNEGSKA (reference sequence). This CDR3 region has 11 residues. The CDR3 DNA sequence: TGCAGTGCTAGTCCTAACCAGCCCCAGCATTTT. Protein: CSASPNQPQHF.

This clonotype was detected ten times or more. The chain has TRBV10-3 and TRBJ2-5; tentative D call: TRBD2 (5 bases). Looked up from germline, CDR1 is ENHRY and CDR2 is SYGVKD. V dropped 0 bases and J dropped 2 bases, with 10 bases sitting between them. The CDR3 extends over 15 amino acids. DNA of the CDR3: TGTGCCATCAGTGAGTCGGGAGCCCTACAAGAGACCCAGTACTTC. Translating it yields CAISESGALQETQYF.

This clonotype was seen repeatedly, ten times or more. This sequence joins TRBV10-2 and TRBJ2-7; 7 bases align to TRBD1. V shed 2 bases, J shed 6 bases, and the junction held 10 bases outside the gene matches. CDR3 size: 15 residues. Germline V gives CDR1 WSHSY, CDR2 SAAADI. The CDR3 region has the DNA TGCGCCAGCAGTGAGCCGGGGAAGGGGGCGGGCGAGCAGTACTTC. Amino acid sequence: CASSEPGKGAGEQYF.

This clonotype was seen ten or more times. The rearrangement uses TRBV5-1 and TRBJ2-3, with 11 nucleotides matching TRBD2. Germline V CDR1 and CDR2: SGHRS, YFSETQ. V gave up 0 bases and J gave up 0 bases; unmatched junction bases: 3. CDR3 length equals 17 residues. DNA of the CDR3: TGCGCCAGCAGCTTGGGGACTAGCGGGCCTAGCACAGATACGCAGTATTTT. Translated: CASSLGTSGPSTDTQYF.

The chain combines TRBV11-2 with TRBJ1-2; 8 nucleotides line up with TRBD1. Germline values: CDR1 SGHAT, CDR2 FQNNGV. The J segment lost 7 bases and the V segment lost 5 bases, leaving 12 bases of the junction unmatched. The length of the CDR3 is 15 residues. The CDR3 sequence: CASSQDLSTGAGYTF. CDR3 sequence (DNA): TGTGCCAGCAGCCAAGACCTTTCGACAGGGGCTGGCTACACCTTC.

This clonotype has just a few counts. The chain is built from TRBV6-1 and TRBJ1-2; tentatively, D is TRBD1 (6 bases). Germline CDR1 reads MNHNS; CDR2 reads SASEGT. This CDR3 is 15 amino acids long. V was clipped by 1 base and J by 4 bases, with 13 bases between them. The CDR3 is CASSEGGGPLYGYTF. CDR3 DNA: TGTGCCAGCAGTGAAGGGGGGGGGCCCCTCTATGGCTACACCTTC.

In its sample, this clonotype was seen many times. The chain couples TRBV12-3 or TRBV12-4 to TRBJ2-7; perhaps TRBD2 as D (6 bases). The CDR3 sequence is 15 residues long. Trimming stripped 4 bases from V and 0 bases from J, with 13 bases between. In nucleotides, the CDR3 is TGTGCCAGCAGTTCTTCCGGACTACTCTCCTACGAGCAGTACTTC. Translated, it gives CASSSSGLLSYEQYF.

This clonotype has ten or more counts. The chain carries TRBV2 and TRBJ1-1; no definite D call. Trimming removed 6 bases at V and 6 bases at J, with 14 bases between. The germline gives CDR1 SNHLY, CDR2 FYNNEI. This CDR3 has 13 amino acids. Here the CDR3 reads CASSVGESPEAFF. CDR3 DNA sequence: TGTGCCAGCAGCGTTGGGGAGTCTCCTGAAGCTTTCTTT.

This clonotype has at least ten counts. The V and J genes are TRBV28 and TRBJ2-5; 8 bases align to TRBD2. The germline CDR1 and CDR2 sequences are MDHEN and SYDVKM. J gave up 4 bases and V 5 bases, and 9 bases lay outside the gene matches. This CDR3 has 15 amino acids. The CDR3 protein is CASSPRAGAIETQYF. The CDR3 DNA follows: TGTGCCAGCAGTCCCCGAGCGGGAGCGATAGAGACCCAGTACTTC.

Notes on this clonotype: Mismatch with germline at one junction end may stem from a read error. The CDR3 bases are TGTGCCACCAGTGATTTGCGGCAGGGGAGAACCGGGGAGCTGCTTTTT. Protein sequence: CATSDLRQGRTGELLF. The genes are TRBV24-1 and TRBJ2-2, with a tentative D call TRBD1 (6 bases). This CDR3 contains 16 residues. CDR1 and CDR2 (germline): KGHDR, SFDVKD.

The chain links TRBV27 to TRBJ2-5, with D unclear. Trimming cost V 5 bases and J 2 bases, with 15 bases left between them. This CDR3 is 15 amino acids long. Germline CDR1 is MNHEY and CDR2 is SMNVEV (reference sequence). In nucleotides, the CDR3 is TGTGCCAGCAGTCCCCGAGGCTTGGGACAAGAGACCCAGTACTTC. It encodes CASSPRGLGQETQYF.

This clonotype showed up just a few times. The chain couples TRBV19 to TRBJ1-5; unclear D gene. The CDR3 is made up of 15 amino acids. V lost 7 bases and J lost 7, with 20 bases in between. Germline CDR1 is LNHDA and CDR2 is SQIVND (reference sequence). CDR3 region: CASTASGVGIQPQHF. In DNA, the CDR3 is TGTGCCAGTACCGCTAGCGGGGTGGGGATCCAGCCCCAGCATTTT. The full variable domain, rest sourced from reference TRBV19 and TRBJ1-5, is DGGITQSPKYLFRKEGQNVTLSCEQNLNHDAMYWYRQDPGQGLRLIYYSQIVNDFQKGDIAEGYSVSREKKESFPLTVTSAQKNPTAFYLCASTASGVGIQPQHFGDGTRLSIL.

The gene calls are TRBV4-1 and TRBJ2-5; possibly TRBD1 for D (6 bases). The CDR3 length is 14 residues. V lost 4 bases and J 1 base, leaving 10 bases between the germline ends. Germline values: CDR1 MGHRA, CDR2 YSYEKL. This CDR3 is CASSRGTTQETQYF. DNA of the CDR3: TGCGCCAGCAGCCGGGGGACAACCCAAGAGACCCAGTACTTC.